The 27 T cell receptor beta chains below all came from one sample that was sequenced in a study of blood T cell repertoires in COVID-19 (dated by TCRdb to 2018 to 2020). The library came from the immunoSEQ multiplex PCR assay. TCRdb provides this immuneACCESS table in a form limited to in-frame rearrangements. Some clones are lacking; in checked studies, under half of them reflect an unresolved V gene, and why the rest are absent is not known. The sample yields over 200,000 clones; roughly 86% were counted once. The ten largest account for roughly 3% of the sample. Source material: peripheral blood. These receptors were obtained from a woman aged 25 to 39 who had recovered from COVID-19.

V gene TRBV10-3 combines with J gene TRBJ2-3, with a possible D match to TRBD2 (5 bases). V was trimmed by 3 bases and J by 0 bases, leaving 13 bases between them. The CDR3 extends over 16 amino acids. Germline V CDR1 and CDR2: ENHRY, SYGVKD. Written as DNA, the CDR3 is TGTGCCATCAGTGATACTTCGGGAACTAGCACAGATACGCAGTATTTT. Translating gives CAISDTSGTSTDTQYF.

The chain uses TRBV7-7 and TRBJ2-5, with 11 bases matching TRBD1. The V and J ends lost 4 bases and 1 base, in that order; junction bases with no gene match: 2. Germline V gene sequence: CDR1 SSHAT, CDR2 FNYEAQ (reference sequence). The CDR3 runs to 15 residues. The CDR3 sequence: CASSSGQGVQETQYF. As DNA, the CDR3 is TGTGCCAGCAGCTCGGGACAGGGGGTCCAAGAGACCCAGTACTTC.

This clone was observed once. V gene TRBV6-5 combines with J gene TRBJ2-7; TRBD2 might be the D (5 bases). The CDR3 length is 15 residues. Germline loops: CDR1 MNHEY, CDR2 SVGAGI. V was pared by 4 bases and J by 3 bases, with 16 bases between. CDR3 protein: CASSFIFGEGYEQYF. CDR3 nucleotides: TGTGCCAGCAGTTTTATATTTGGAGAGGGCTACGAGCAGTACTTC.

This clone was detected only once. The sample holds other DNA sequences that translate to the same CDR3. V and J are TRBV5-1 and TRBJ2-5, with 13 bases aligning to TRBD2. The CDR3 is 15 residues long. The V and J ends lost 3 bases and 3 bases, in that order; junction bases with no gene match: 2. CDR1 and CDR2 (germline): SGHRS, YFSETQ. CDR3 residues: CASSSGLAGKETQYF. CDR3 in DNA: TGCGCCAGCAGCTCGGGACTAGCGGGGAAAGAGACCCAGTACTTC.

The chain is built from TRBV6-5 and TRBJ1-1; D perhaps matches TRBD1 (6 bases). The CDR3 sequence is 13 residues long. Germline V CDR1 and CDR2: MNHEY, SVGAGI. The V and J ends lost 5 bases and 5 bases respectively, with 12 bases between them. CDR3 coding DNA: TGTGCCAGCAGTCTCTCGAGGGGGACTGAAGCTTTCTTT. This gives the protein CASSLSRGTEAFF.

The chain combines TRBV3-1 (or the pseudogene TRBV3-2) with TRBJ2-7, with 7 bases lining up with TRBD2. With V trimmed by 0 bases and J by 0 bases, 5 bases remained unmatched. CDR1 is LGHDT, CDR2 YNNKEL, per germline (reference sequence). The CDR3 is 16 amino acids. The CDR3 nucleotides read TGTGCCAGCAGCCAAGATCTAAGCGGGGTCTCCTACGAGCAGTACTTC. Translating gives CASSQDLSGVSYEQYF.

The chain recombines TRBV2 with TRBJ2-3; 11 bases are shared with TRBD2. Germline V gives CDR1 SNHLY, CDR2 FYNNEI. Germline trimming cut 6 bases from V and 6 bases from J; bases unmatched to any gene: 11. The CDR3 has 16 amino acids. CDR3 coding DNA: TGTGCCAGCAGCATAGCGGGGGGGCGAATCTGGGATACGCAGTATTTT. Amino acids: CASSIAGGRIWDTQYF. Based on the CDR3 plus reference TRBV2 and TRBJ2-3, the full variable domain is EPEVTQTPSHQVTQMGQEVILRCVPISNHLYFYWYRQILGQKVEFLVSFYNNEISEKSEIFDDQFSVERPDGSNFTLKIRSTKLEDSAMYFCASSIAGGRIWDTQYFGPGTRLTVL.

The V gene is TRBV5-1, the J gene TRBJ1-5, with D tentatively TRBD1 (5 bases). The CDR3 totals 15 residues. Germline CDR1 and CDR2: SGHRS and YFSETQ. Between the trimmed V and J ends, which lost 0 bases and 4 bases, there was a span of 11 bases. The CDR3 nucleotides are TGCGCCAGCAGCTTGGAAGGGGCTCGTAATCAGCCCCAGCATTTT. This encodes CASSLEGARNQPQHF.

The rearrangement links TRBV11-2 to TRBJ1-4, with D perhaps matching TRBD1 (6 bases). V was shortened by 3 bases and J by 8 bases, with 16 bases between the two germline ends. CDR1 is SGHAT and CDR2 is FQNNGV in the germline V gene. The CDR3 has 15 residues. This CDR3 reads CASSLGAGRTEKLFF. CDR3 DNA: TGTGCCAGCAGCTTGGGGGCCGGCCGAACGGAAAAACTGTTTTTT.

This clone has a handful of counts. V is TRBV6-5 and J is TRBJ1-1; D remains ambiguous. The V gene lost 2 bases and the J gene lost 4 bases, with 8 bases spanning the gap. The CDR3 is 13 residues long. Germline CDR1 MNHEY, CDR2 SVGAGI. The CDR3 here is CASSYGSVTEAFF. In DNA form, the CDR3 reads TGTGCCAGCAGTTACGGTTCGGTCACTGAAGCTTTCTTT.

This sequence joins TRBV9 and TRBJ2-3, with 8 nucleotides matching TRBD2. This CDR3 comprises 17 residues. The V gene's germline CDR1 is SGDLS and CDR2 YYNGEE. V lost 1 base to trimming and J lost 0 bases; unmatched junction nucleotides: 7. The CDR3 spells CASSVRGGPGSTDTQYF. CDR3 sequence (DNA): TGTGCCAGCAGCGTACGCGGGGGGCCCGGTAGCACAGATACGCAGTATTTT. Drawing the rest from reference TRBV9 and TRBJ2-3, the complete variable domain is DSGVTQTPKHLITATGQRVTLRCSPRSGDLSVYWYQQSLDQGLQFLIQYYNGEERAKGNILERFSAQQFPDLHSELNLSSLELGDSALYFCASSVRGGPGSTDTQYFGPGTRLTVL.

The CDR3 loop reads CASSSTGKNYGYTF. In DNA form, the CDR3 reads TGTGCCAGCAGTTCTACAGGGAAAAACTATGGCTACACCTTC. This chain connects TRBV6-5 to TRBJ1-2, with a possible D match to TRBD1 (6 bases). Germline V lookup: CDR1 MNHEY, CDR2 SVGAGI. The germline V and J ends were trimmed by 4 bases and 2 bases, with 11 bases remaining between them. This CDR3 region has 14 residues.

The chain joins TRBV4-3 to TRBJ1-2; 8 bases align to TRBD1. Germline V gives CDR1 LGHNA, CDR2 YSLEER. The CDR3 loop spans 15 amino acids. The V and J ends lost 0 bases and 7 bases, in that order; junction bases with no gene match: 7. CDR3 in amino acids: CASSQDRTGFFGYTF. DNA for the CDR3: TGCGCCAGCAGCCAAGACCGGACAGGGTTTTTTGGCTACACCTTC.

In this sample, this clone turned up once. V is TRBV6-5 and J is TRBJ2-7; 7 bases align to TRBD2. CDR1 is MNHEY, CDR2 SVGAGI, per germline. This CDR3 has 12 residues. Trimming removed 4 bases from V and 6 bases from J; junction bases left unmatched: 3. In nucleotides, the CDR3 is TGTGCCAGCAGTTTTTCGGGAGGCGAGCAGTACTTC. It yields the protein CASSFSGGEQYF.

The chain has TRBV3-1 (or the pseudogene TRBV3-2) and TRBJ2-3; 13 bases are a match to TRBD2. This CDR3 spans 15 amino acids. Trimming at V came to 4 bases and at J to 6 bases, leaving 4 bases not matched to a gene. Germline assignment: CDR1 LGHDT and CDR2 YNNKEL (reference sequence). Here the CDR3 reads CASSPGTSGADTQYF. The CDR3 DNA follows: TGTGCCAGCAGCCCGGGGACTAGCGGGGCTGATACGCAGTATTTT.

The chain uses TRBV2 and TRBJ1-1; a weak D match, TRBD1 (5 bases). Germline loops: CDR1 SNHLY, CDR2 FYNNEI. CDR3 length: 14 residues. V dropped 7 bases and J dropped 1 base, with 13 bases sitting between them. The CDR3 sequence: CASNKPGGNTEAFF. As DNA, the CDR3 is TGTGCCAGCAACAAGCCGGGGGGGAACACTGAAGCTTTCTTT.

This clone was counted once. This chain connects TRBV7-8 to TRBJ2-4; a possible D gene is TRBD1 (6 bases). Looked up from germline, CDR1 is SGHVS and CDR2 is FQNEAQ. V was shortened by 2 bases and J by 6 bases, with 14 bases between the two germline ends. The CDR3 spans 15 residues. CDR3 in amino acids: CASSLKGQLGNIQYF. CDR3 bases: TGTGCCAGCAGCTTAAAAGGACAGTTGGGAAACATTCAGTACTTC.

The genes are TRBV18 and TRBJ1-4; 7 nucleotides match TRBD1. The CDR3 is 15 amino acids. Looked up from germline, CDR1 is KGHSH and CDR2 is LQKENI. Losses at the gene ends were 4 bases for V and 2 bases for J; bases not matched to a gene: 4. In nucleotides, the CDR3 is TGTGCCAGCTCACTTCTACAGGGGACTAATGAAAAACTGTTTTTT. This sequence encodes CASSLLQGTNEKLFF.

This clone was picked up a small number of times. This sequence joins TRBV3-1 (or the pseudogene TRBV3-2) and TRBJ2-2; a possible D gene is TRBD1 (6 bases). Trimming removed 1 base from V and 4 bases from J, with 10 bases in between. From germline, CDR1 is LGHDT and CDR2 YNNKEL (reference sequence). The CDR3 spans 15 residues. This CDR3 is CASSQVHRVTGELFF. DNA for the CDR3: TGTGCCAGCAGCCAAGTCCACAGGGTCACCGGGGAGCTGTTTTTT.

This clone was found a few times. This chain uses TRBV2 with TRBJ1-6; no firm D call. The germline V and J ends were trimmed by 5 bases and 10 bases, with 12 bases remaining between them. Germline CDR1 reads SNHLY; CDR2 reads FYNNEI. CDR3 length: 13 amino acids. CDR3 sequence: CASSLAEGSPLHF. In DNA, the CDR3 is TGTGCCAGCAGTTTGGCGGAGGGATCACCCCTCCACTTT.

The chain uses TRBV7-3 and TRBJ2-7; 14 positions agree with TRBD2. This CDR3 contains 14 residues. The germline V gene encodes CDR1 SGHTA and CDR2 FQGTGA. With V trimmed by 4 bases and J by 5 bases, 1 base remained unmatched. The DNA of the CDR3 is TGTGCCAGCAGCTCGGGACTAGCGGGGGACGAGCAGTACTTC. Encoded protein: CASSSGLAGDEQYF.

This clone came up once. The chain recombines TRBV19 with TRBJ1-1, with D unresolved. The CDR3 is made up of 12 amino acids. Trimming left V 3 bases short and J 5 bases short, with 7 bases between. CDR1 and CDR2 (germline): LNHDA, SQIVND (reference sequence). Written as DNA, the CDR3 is TGTGCCAGTAGTATTTGGAGGACTGAAGCTTTCTTT. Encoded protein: CASSIWRTEAFF.

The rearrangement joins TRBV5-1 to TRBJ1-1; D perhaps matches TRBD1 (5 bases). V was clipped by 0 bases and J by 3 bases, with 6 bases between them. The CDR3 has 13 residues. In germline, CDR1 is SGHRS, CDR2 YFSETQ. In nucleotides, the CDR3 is TGCGCCAGCAGCTTGGGACAGTACACTGAAGCTTTCTTT. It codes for CASSLGQYTEAFF.

The CDR3 bases are TGTGCCAGCAGCTCAGGGTGGTCAGAGACCCAGTACTTC. Its translation: CASSSGWSETQYF. The V and J genes are TRBV7-2 and TRBJ2-5; perhaps TRBD1 as D (5 bases). Per germline, CDR1 SGHTA and CDR2 FQGNSA. This CDR3 region has 13 residues. Trimming stripped 4 bases from V and 4 bases from J, with 10 bases between.

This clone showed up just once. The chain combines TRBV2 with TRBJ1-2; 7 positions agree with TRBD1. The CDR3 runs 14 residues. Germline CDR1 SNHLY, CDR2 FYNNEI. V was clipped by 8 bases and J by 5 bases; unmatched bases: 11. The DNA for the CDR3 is TGTGCCAGCTATACCGGGACAGTCGTTTATGGCTACACCTTC. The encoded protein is CASYTGTVVYGYTF.

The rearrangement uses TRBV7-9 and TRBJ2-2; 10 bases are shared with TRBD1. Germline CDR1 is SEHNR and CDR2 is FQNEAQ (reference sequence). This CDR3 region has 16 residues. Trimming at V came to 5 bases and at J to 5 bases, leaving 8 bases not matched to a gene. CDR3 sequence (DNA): TGTGCCAGCAGCCCAAGACAGGGGGCGTTTACCGGGGAGCTGTTTTTT. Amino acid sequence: CASSPRQGAFTGELFF. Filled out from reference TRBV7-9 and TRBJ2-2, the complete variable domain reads DTGVSQNPRHKITKRGQNVTFRCDPISEHNRLYWYRQTLGQGPEFLTYFQNEAQLEKSRLLSDRFSAERPKGSFSTLEIQRTEQGDSAMYLCASSPRQGAFTGELFFGEGSRLTVL.

CDR3 DNA: TGTGCCAGCAGCTTCCCCCATTCCCCCGGGGAGCTGTTTTTT. Amino acids: CASSFPHSPGELFF. The V call is TRBV11-2, the J call TRBJ2-2; D is ambiguous. CDR3 size: 14 residues. V was cut by 3 bases and J by 6 bases, with 11 bases left in between. Looked up from germline, CDR1 is SGHAT and CDR2 is FQNNGV.